This is a list of T cell receptor beta chains from one sample in a study of T cells after yellow fever vaccination. TCRdb re-derived calls from the 5' RACE reads in MiXCR, one entry per CDR3 protein. This table has approximately 300,000 distinct CDR3 sequences, 10% to 15% appearing once. Sample: CD4+ T cells sorted from PBMCs, taken 45 days after the yellow fever booster vaccination. Source of these receptors: a man aged 25 to 40 who received the YFV17D yellow fever vaccine. The CDR3 runs from the conserved cysteine through the conserved F or W. A D gene is named only where the DNA matches it firmly. Clone sizes are given selectively: once, few, many, or a class where the clone is expanded.

J gene,V gene,D gene,clone size,CDR3 protein,CDR3 DNA
TRBJ2-3,TRBV7-9,TRBD2,few,CASSQSGSIADTQYF,TGTGCCAGCAGTCAGAGCGGGAGTATTGCAGATACGCAGTATTTT
TRBJ2-1,TRBV25-1,NA,many,CASSGGPLHEQFF,TGTGCCAGCAGTGGAGGCCCACTGCATGAGCAGTTCTTC
TRBJ2-7,TRBV15,NA,NA,CATSRRPPAEQYF,TGTGCCACCAGCAGACGTCCACCTGCCGAGCAGTACTTC
TRBJ2-5,TRBV7-2,NA,NA,CASSLTRDQETQYF,TGTGCCAGCAGCTTAACCCGGGACCAAGAGACCCAGTACTTC
TRBJ2-7,TRBV4-2,TRBD2,NA,CASSQEGTSGYEQYF,TGTGCCAGCAGCCAAGAAGGGACTAGCGGGTACGAGCAGTACTTC
TRBJ2-5,TRBV20-1,TRBD2,few,CSAEGREALQETQYF,TGCAGTGCCGAGGGGCGGGAGGCCCTACAAGAGACCCAGTACTTC
TRBJ1-2,TRBV5-1,NA,NA,CASSSKTRGSYGYTF,TGCGCCAGCAGCTCGAAAACCCGGGGGTCCTATGGCTACACCTTC
TRBJ2-3,TRBV11-2,TRBD2,NA,CASSRGTSADTQYF,TGTGCCAGCAGCCGAGGGACTAGCGCAGATACGCAGTATTTT
TRBJ2-2,TRBV20-1,NA,NA,CSASTRGGELFF,TGCAGTGCTAGCACTAGGGGCGGGGAGCTGTTTTTT
TRBJ1-6,TRBV18,NA,few,CASSPAGQSNSPLHF,TGTGCCAGCTCACCCGCGGGACAAAGTAATTCACCCCTCCACTTT
TRBJ2-5,TRBV12-3/TRBV12-4,NA,NA,CASSLGGRVETQYF,TGTGCCAGCAGTTTAGGGGGTCGGGTAGAGACCCAGTACTTC
TRBJ2-1,TRBV3-1,TRBD2,few,CASSQISGRARDEQFF,TGTGCCAGCAGCCAAATTAGCGGGAGGGCCAGGGATGAGCAGTTCTTC
TRBJ2-1,TRBV7-7,NA,NA,CASQEQFF,TGTGCCAGCCAGGAGCAGTTCTTC
TRBJ2-5,TRBV7-2,NA,few,CASSFYRRETQYF,TGTGCCAGCAGCTTTTACCGACGTGAGACCCAGTACTTC
TRBJ1-2,TRBV6-1,TRBD1,NA,CSSRNRGFDGYTF,TGTTCCAGCAGAAACAGGGGGTTCGATGGCTACACCTTC
TRBJ2-2,TRBV5-5,NA,NA,CASRGGTSGNTGELFF,TGTGCCAGCAGAGGGGGCACTAGCGGAAACACCGGGGAGCTGTTTTTT
TRBJ1-5,TRBV7-8,NA,few,CASSLQARGAGTPQHF,TGTGCCAGCAGCTTACAAGCGCGGGGGGCGGGGACGCCCCAGCATTTT
TRBJ2-1,TRBV20-1,NA,NA,CSASLGPQFF,TGCAGTGCCAGCCTGGGGCCGCAGTTCTTC
TRBJ2-1,TRBV18,NA,NA,CASSPVTGSTYNEQFF,TGTGCCAGCTCACCCGTAACAGGTTCCACATACAATGAGCAGTTCTTC
TRBJ2-3,TRBV10-3,NA,NA,CAISDGTDTQYF,TGTGCCATCAGTGATGGGACAGATACGCAGTATTTT
TRBJ2-3,TRBV5-1,TRBD1,NA,CASSLRTGDTQYF,TGCGCCAGCAGCTTGCGGACAGGGGATACGCAGTATTTT
TRBJ2-7,TRBV2,TRBD2,NA,CASSLGLAAYEQYF,TGTGCCAGCAGCCTTGGACTAGCGGCCTACGAGCAGTACTTC
TRBJ2-2,TRBV24-1,TRBD1,many,CATSEGTVNTGELFF,TGTGCCACCAGTGAGGGGACAGTGAACACCGGGGAGCTGTTTTTT
TRBJ2-3,TRBV10-2,NA,few,CASSLRQGTDTQYF,TGCGCCAGCAGCCTAAGACAGGGCACAGATACGCAGTATTTT
TRBJ1-5,TRBV27,NA,NA,CASSFRQYSNQPQHF,TGTGCCAGCAGTTTTAGACAGTATAGCAATCAGCCCCAGCATTTT
TRBJ2-1,TRBV29-1,NA,few,CSVEDRQGPSDEQFF,TGCAGCGTTGAAGATCGGCAGGGACCTAGCGATGAGCAGTTCTTC
TRBJ2-2,TRBV5-1,NA,few,CASKPVGINTGELFF,TGCGCCAGCAAGCCGGTAGGGATTAACACCGGGGAGCTGTTTTTT
TRBJ1-2,TRBV15,NA,few,CATSSTRRGHYGYTF,TGTGCCACCAGCAGTACCCGACGGGGACACTATGGCTACACCTTC
TRBJ2-3,TRBV24-1,NA,NA,CATSDFGSGTSTDTQYF,TGTGCCACCAGTGATTTTGGAAGCGGGACAAGCACAGATACGCAGTATTTT
TRBJ1-2,TRBV11-2,NA,NA,CASSLGRDGYTF,TGTGCCAGCAGCTTAGGTAGAGATGGCTACACCTTC
TRBJ2-7,TRBV29-1,TRBD1,NA,CSVGYIQGYEQYF,TGCAGCGTCGGATATATACAGGGGTACGAGCAGTACTTC
TRBJ2-7,TRBV7-2,NA,few,CASSLVGGGPYEQYF,TGTGCCAGCAGCCTGGTGGGCGGGGGCCCCTACGAGCAGTACTTC
TRBJ2-3,TRBV9,NA,NA,CASSVGEDTQYF,TGTGCCAGCAGCGTAGGGGAGGATACGCAGTATTTT
TRBJ2-7,TRBV5-1,NA,NA,CASSLSTGSLTYEQYF,TGCGCCAGCAGCTTATCTACGGGGTCCTTAACCTACGAGCAGTACTTC
TRBJ2-2,TRBV30,NA,NA,CAWSSSADGELFF,TGTGCCTGGAGTTCCTCGGCGGACGGGGAGCTGTTTTTT
TRBJ2-1,TRBV2,TRBD2,NA,CASSGKSSYNEQFF,TGTGCCAGTAGCGGGAAAAGCTCCTACAATGAGCAGTTCTTC
TRBJ2-3,TRBV15,TRBD2,few,CATSRLPAGHTDTQYF,TGTGCCACCAGCAGACTCCCAGCGGGGCACACAGATACGCAGTATTTT
TRBJ2-2,TRBV7-2,TRBD2,NA,CASSLGGLAITGELFF,TGTGCCAGCAGCTTAGGGGGACTAGCAATCACCGGGGAGCTGTTTTTT
TRBJ2-5,TRBV7-2,NA,few,CASSPGGAAQYF,TGTGCCAGCAGCCCGGGGGGCGCGGCCCAGTACTTC
TRBJ2-5,TRBV5-6,TRBD1,NA,CASSFRPGGSETQYF,TGTGCCAGCAGCTTTCGGCCAGGGGGCTCGGAGACCCAGTACTTC
TRBJ2-3,TRBV7-3,NA,NA,CASSPLAAGTDTQYF,TGTGCCAGCAGCCCACTAGCAGCGGGCACAGATACGCAGTATTTT
TRBJ1-4,TRBV19,NA,few,CASSPDSHEKLFF,TGTGCCAGTAGTCCCGACTCGCATGAAAAACTGTTTTTT
TRBJ2-7,TRBV18,TRBD2,NA,CASSLAGPPYEQYF,TGTGCCAGCTCACTAGCGGGTCCCCCTTACGAGCAGTACTTC
TRBJ2-7,TRBV7-2,NA,NA,CASSLAQGSREQYF,TGTGCCAGCAGCTTAGCACAGGGTTCGCGTGAGCAGTACTTC
TRBJ2-5,TRBV6-2/TRBV6-3,TRBD1,many,CASTNPGQETQYF,TGTGCCAGCACAAATCCGGGACAGGAGACCCAGTACTTC
TRBJ2-1,TRBV4-2,NA,NA,CASSQESRSSEQFF,TGTGCCAGCAGCCAAGAATCACGTAGCAGTGAGCAGTTCTTC
TRBJ2-7,TRBV20-1,TRBD1,NA,CSARKQGSYEQYF,TGCAGTGCTAGAAAACAGGGGAGTTACGAGCAGTACTTC
TRBJ2-4,TRBV5-1,NA,many,CASSEDGQNIQYF,TGCGCCAGCAGCGAGGACGGACAAAACATTCAGTACTTC
TRBJ2-1,TRBV7-9,NA,NA,CASSLAWGSSNEQFF,TGTGCCAGCAGCTTAGCGTGGGGGTCTTCCAATGAGCAGTTCTTC
TRBJ1-1,TRBV2,NA,NA,CASSEYGLWGAFF,TGTGCCAGCAGTGAGTACGGCTTATGGGGTGCTTTCTTT
TRBJ2-2,TRBV4-2,TRBD2,NA,CASSQRGLADTGELFF,TGTGCCAGCAGCCAACGGGGACTAGCGGACACCGGGGAGCTGTTTTTT
TRBJ2-3,TRBV11-2,NA,NA,CASSQRSTDTQYF,TGTGCCAGCAGCCAAAGAAGTACAGATACGCAGTATTTT
TRBJ2-3,TRBV20-1,NA,few,CSALRNTDTQYF,TGCAGTGCTCTCCGGAACACAGATACGCAGTATTTT